Below, one T cell receptor (beta chain) is given with its context. The antigen is unknown. This sample is part of a study of T cell responses to AZD1222 COVID-19 vaccine. Findings and caveats of the study: All repertoire sampling was performed exclusively after the peak T cell response. Females outnumbered males among donors, who were mostly white British; clonal diversity was possibly underestimated. Reportedly, nearly half of unique spike TCRs recognized epitopes outside B.1.351/B.1.1.7 mutations.

Data came from immunoSEQ multiplex PCR; TCRdb stores just in-frame clones and leaves some out. The sample has around 150,000 clones, about nine tenths seen once. The starting material was peripheral blood, obtained on day 0 of MenACWY control vaccination. This TCR came from an adult in good health.

CDR3 sequence: CASSQVPSYEQYF. The CDR3 DNA sequence: TGCGCCAGCAGCCAAGTCCCGTCCTACGAGCAGTACTTC. The J gene is TRBJ2-7, the V gene TRBV4-3; D ambiguous. The germline V gene encodes CDR1 LGHNA and CDR2 YSLEER. V was shortened by 1 base and J by 1 base, with 5 bases between the two germline ends. This CDR3 has 13 residues.